This note documents a single T cell receptor (beta chain) sequence. This record comes from a study of blood T cell repertoires in COVID-19. Study details: Donors in the United States, Italy and Spain gave samples during acute or convalescent COVID-19.

V shed 3 bases and J shed 4 bases, with 8 bases lying between them. Germline V gene lookup returns CDR1 SEHNR and CDR2 FQNEAQ (reference sequence). The CDR3 totals 13 residues. Data came from immunoSEQ multiplex PCR; TCRdb stores just in-frame clones and leaves some out. The sample records tens of thousands of clones, 75% to 85% being singletons. Sequenced input: peripheral blood. V gene TRBV7-9 combines with J gene TRBJ2-3, with D perhaps matching TRBD2 (5 bases). The TCR sequence derives from a human donor in a cohort sampled during active COVID-19. The DNA for the CDR3 is TGTGCCAGCAGCTTTAACGGGGCAGATACGCAGTATTTT. Protein: CASSFNGADTQYF.